The 18 T cell receptor beta chains below were found in one sample sequenced in a study of T cell responses to AZD1222 COVID-19 vaccine. The method was immunoSEQ multiplex PCR; TCRdb's version includes in-frame clones alone and lacks a portion of them. This table holds over 150,000 clones, roughly 87% found once. Sequencing was performed on peripheral blood, taken 28 days after the second AZD1222 dose. The receptors originated from an adult who received the AZD1222 COVID-19 vaccine.

This clone was seen a single time. This chain connects TRBV5-6 to TRBJ2-2; TRBD2 matches 9 bases. V shed 2 bases and J 4 bases; nucleotides not matched to a gene: 6. Per the germline V gene, CDR1 is SGHDT and CDR2 is YYEEEE. This CDR3 comprises 16 residues. CDR3 region: CASSFLAGATTGELFF. CDR3 sequence (DNA): TGTGCCAGCAGCTTCTTAGCGGGGGCCACCACCGGGGAGCTGTTTTTT.

The chain joins TRBV4-3 to TRBJ2-7, with 7 bases identical to TRBD2. CDR1 is LGHNA, CDR2 YSLEER, per germline. With V trimmed by 4 bases and J by 0 bases, 6 bases remained unmatched. This CDR3 region has 15 residues. CDR3 region: CASSRERDGSYEQYF. In DNA form, the CDR3 reads TGCGCCAGCAGCCGGGAGCGGGACGGCTCCTACGAGCAGTACTTC.

This clone was seen just once. This CDR3 is CASSPGGAYEQYF. DNA of the CDR3: TGTGCCAGCAGTCCCGGGGGCGCCTACGAGCAGTACTTC. This chain joins TRBV27 and TRBJ2-7; possibly TRBD1 or TRBD2 for D (6 bases each). The CDR3 runs to 13 residues. Germline V gene sequence: CDR1 MNHEY, CDR2 SMNVEV (reference sequence). V was cut by 5 bases and J by 2 bases, with 10 bases left in between.

J is TRBJ2-1 and V is TRBV2; D gene unclear. Germline V gene lookup returns CDR1 SNHLY and CDR2 FYNNEI. Trimming removed 5 bases at V and 15 bases at J, with 20 bases between. The CDR3 is 13 residues long. The CDR3 sequence is CASSPTAAPGRFF. CDR3 nucleotide sequence: TGTGCCAGCAGTCCTACGGCGGCCCCCGGCCGGTTCTTC.

A remark on this clone: Mismatch with germline at one junction end may stem from a read error. The chain carries TRBV5-4 and TRBJ1-1; D may be TRBD1 (6 bases). Per germline, CDR1 SGHNT and CDR2 YYREEE (reference sequence). The CDR3 is 13 amino acids. CDR3 coding DNA: TGTGCCAGCAGCTTGGATTTTGCAGGACAGAGCCAATTT. Its translation is CASSLDFAGQSQF.

The chain couples TRBV6-2 or TRBV6-3 to TRBJ2-2; the match to TRBD1 covers 11 bases. Germline CDR1 and CDR2: MNHEY and SVGEGT. The V gene end was trimmed by 6 bases and the J gene end by 1 base; junction bases not matched to a gene: 7. The CDR3 length is 17 residues. The CDR3 nucleotides read TGTGCCAGCAGCTTGGACAGGGGGCAAAGGAACACCGGGGAGCTGTTTTTT. Translation gives CASSLDRGQRNTGELFF.

Notes on this clone: This sample also contains other DNA sequences that code for the same CDR3. The chain joins TRBV14 to TRBJ1-2; TRBD1 aligns across 8 bases. CDR1 is SGHDN and CDR2 is FVKESK in the germline V gene. This CDR3 contains 14 residues. V was pared by 4 bases and J by 4 bases, with 5 bases of the junction left unmatched. This CDR3 is CASSRTGIGYGYTF. The CDR3 DNA is TGTGCCAGCAGCCGGACAGGGATCGGCTATGGCTACACCTTC.

In DNA form, the CDR3 reads TGTGCCAGCAGCGGGAGGGATTACGAGCAGTACTTC. It encodes CASSGRDYEQYF. The chain employs TRBV12-3 or TRBV12-4 and TRBJ2-7; 8 positions match TRBD2. The CDR3 loop spans 12 amino acids. The V gene end was trimmed by 6 bases and the J gene end by 4 bases; junction bases not matched to a gene: 2.

The V and J genes are TRBV19 and TRBJ1-5; D is possibly TRBD1 (6 bases). With 4 bases removed from V and 2 bases from J, the gap between germline ends came to 18 bases. CDR3 length equals 17 residues. Germline assignment: CDR1 LNHDA and CDR2 SQIVND (reference sequence). CDR3 nucleotide sequence: TGTGCCAGTAGTAAAAAACAGGGAAGGAACGGCAATCAGCCCCAGCATTTT. It encodes CASSKKQGRNGNQPQHF.

V and J are TRBV6-5 and TRBJ1-4, with D possibly being TRBD1 (6 bases). The CDR3 contains 14 residues. In germline, CDR1 is MNHEY, CDR2 SVGAGI. Trimming shortened V by 6 bases and J by 8 bases, and 16 bases separated the two germline ends. The CDR3 coding sequence is TGTGCCAGCAGGGTAACAGGGAGGGACGAAAAACTGTTTTTT. This encodes CASRVTGRDEKLFF.

The chain uses TRBV10-3 and TRBJ1-1; D not resolved. Looked up from germline, CDR1 is ENHRY and CDR2 is SYGVKD. V was trimmed by 0 bases and J by 7 bases, leaving 9 bases between them. The CDR3 has 13 residues. The DNA for the CDR3 is TGTGCCATCAGTGAGTCGGCGGGAGGTGAAGCTTTCTTT. Translated, it gives CAISESAGGEAFF.

The chain employs TRBV6-5 and TRBJ1-4, with TRBD1 as a possible D gene (5 bases). V lost 8 bases, J lost 4 bases, and 17 bases lay in between. Germline lookup yields CDR1 MNHEY and CDR2 SVGAGI. The CDR3 consists of 15 residues. This CDR3 reads CASRPLQDLNEKLFF. The CDR3 DNA follows: TGTGCCAGCCGGCCCCTACAGGACCTTAATGAAAAACTGTTTTTT.

The chain uses TRBV6-6 and TRBJ2-7, with 13 bases fitting TRBD2. The germline V gene encodes CDR1 MNHNY and CDR2 SVGAGI (reference sequence). After removal of 6 bases from V and 10 bases from J, the junction contained 15 bases not matched to a gene. The CDR3 sequence is 16 residues long. The CDR3, as DNA: TGTGCCAGCAGCTCGCCGGTACTAGCGGGGGGGCCGACTCAGTACTTC. Translating gives CASSSPVLAGGPTQYF.

A single count supports this clone. V usage is TRBV18 and J usage is TRBJ2-7, with D possibly called TRBD1 or TRBD2 (5 bases each). Germline V gene lookup returns CDR1 KGHSH and CDR2 LQKENI. This CDR3 has 14 amino acids. V dropped 0 bases and J dropped 6 bases, with 12 bases sitting between them. Written as DNA, the CDR3 is TGTGCCAGCTCACCACCGAACGGGGCTAGCGAGCAGTACTTC. Residues: CASSPPNGASEQYF.

The chain is built from TRBV6-4 and TRBJ1-1; TRBD1 aligns across 7 bases. Germline CDR1 and CDR2: MRHNA and SNTAGT. The CDR3 is 15 amino acids. V lost 6 bases and J lost 4; bases outside the gene matches: 11. The CDR3 protein is CASSPRQGDLTEAFF. CDR3 in DNA: TGTGCCAGCAGCCCGAGACAGGGCGACCTCACTGAAGCTTTCTTT.

The rearrangement uses TRBV11-2 and TRBJ1-4; D is unclear. The V gene lost 5 bases and the J gene lost 0 bases, with 7 bases spanning the gap. Germline loops: CDR1 SGHAT, CDR2 FQNNGV. The CDR3 loop spans 14 amino acids. In DNA, the CDR3 is TGTGCCAGCAGCCAATCCTCAACTAATGAAAAACTGTTTTTT. Its protein is CASSQSSTNEKLFF.

The chain employs TRBV10-3 and TRBJ2-1, with TRBD1 matching over 9 bases. This CDR3 spans 13 amino acids. Losses at the gene ends were 7 bases for V and 8 bases for J; bases not matched to a gene: 6. CDR1 is ENHRY, CDR2 SYGVKD, per germline. This CDR3 reads CAINRDRADEQFF. The CDR3, as DNA: TGTGCCATCAACCGGGACAGGGCTGATGAGCAGTTCTTC.

This clone was counted a single time. The chain is built from TRBV7-9 and TRBJ2-2; no reliable D call. Trimming took off 1 base at V and 6 bases at J, with 3 bases between the two ends. Germline lookup yields CDR1 SEHNR and CDR2 FQNEAQ (reference sequence). CDR3 length: 12 amino acids. The CDR3 bases are TGTGCCAGCAGCTTAGGGGCCGGGGAGCTGTTTTTT. Its protein is CASSLGAGELFF.